The 22 T cell receptor beta chains below all came from one sample that was sequenced in a study of beta chain features in type 1 diabetes. Study-wide findings and caveats: Patients with Type 1 diabetes showed moderately but significantly shorter TCRB CDR3s in all four CD4+ subsets.

These receptors lack a known antigen. cDNA synthesis used the whole RNA isolate, giving expressed TCRB sequences. Sequenced by immunoSEQ multiplex PCR; TCRdb stores in-frame clones only, minus some. The table lists about 650,000 clones, roughly an eighth of them singletons. The sample taken for sequencing was naive CD4+ T cells from blood. These receptors were taken from a man aged 25-45 years with type 1 diabetes.

The chain joins TRBV7-2 to TRBJ2-3; D not resolved. The V gene's germline CDR1 is SGHTA and CDR2 FQGNSA. V was shortened by 1 base and J by 6 bases, with 8 bases between the two germline ends. CDR3 length equals 13 residues. The CDR3, as DNA: TGTGCCAGCAGCTTAGAGACCCCGGATACGCAGTATTTT. It specifies CASSLETPDTQYF.

This clone was found a few times. This could be a read error, since a much larger clone is one nucleotide away. J is TRBJ1-5 and V is TRBV23-1, with D hard to call. TRBV23-1 is sorted into the ORF group, with uncertain function. The V end lost 6 bases, the J end lost 2 bases, and 8 bases lay between the germline ends. This CDR3 region has 13 residues. The CDR3, as DNA: TGCGCCAGCAGCCAAGATGGCAATCAGCCCCAGCATTTT. Its translation: CASSQDGNQPQHF.

The V gene is TRBV14, the J gene TRBJ2-3; possibly TRBD1 for D (6 bases). V was trimmed by 0 bases and J by 0 bases, leaving 13 bases between them. There are 17 residues in the CDR3. Germline-derived CDR1 and CDR2 are SGHDN and FVKESK. CDR3 nucleotides: TGTGCCAGCAGCCAAGAATACCGGACAGCCAGCACAGATACGCAGTATTTT. This translates into CASSQEYRTASTDTQYF.

About this clone itself: Other DNA sequences from this sample encode an identical CDR3 as well. The gene calls are TRBV7-2 and TRBJ2-5, with no clear D. Trimming left V 1 base short and J 2 bases short, with 2 bases between. Germline V gene sequence: CDR1 SGHTA, CDR2 FQGNSA. This CDR3 contains 12 residues. The CDR3 nucleotides are TGTGCCAGCAGCTTAGGACAAGAGACCCAGTACTTC. The encoded protein is CASSLGQETQYF.

This clone was seen more than once but under ten times. The rearrangement links TRBV5-1 to TRBJ2-7; D may be TRBD2 (6 bases). V was cut by 8 bases and J by 3 bases, with 21 bases left in between. The CDR3 loop spans 15 amino acids. Germline CDR1 and CDR2: SGHRS and YFSETQ. The DNA for the CDR3 is TGCGCCAGTTCTGTTCGTGGGGGGACCAACTACGAGCAGTACTTC. As protein: CASSVRGGTNYEQYF.

This clone was observed a handful of times. Other DNA sequences in this sample translate to the same CDR3. CDR3 in amino acids: CASSLGDQETQYF. The CDR3 nucleotides read TGTGCCAGCAGCTTGGGAGATCAAGAGACCCAGTACTTC. The genes are TRBV7-2 and TRBJ2-5; D may be TRBD2 (5 bases). CDR1 is SGHTA and CDR2 is FQGNSA in the germline V gene. V lost 3 bases, J lost 2 bases, and 7 bases lay in between. The CDR3 is 13 residues long.

Only a few counts were recorded for this clone. The V and J genes are TRBV11-3 and TRBJ1-6; D is perhaps TRBD1 (6 bases). V lost 2 bases and J lost 5, with 10 bases in between. Germline CDR1 reads SGHNT; CDR2 reads YENEEA. This CDR3 spans 15 amino acids. CDR3 in DNA: TGTGCCAGCAGCTTATCTCCAGGGGATAATTCACCCCTCCACTTT. It encodes CASSLSPGDNSPLHF. Drawing the rest from reference TRBV11-3 and TRBJ1-6, the complete variable domain is EAGVVQSPRYKIIEKKQPVAFWCNPISGHNTLYWYLQNLGQGPELLIRYENEEAVDDSQLPKDRFSAERLKGVDSTLKIQPAELGDSAVYLCASSLSPGDNSPLHFGNGTRLTVT.

This clone was seen a single time. V gene TRBV11-2 combines with J gene TRBJ2-1, with D tentatively TRBD1 or TRBD2 (5 bases each). Germline V gives CDR1 SGHAT, CDR2 FQNNGV. The CDR3 extends over 15 amino acids. The V gene lost 5 bases and the J gene lost 7 bases, with 18 bases spanning the gap. The CDR3 loop reads CASSRDQAWRNEQFF. CDR3 DNA: TGTGCCAGCAGCCGGGACCAAGCGTGGCGTAATGAGCAGTTCTTC.

The chain carries TRBV29-1 and TRBJ1-2; no clear D. The germline V gene has CDR1 SQVTM and CDR2 ANQGSEA. The V end lost 8 bases, the J end lost 4 bases, and 20 bases lay between the germline ends. The CDR3 totals 14 residues. The CDR3 DNA reads TGCAGCACACGCCCCCGTCGCGACCCCTATGGCTACACCTTC. It encodes CSTRPRRDPYGYTF.

The rearrangement joins TRBV6-4 to TRBJ1-5; D is perhaps TRBD1 (5 bases). This CDR3 spans 12 amino acids. Germline lookup yields CDR1 MRHNA and CDR2 SNTAGT. Deletions cut 7 bases from V and 2 bases from J, with 6 bases between. The CDR3 sequence is CASTGGNQPQHF. The DNA of the CDR3 is TGTGCCAGCACGGGGGGCAATCAGCCCCAGCATTTT.

The V call is TRBV5-1, the J call TRBJ2-3; D is unclear. CDR3 length: 16 amino acids. V was pared by 0 bases and J by 1 base, with 12 bases between. CDR1 and CDR2 (germline): SGHRS, YFSETQ. The CDR3 region is CASSLDSPPRTDTQYF. The CDR3 coding sequence is TGCGCCAGCAGCTTGGATTCGCCTCCTCGCACAGATACGCAGTATTTT.

This clone was detected a few times. The chain links TRBV11-2 to TRBJ2-7, with D uncertain. Trimming removed 5 bases at V and 2 bases at J, with 10 bases between. The CDR3 loop spans 13 amino acids. Germline-derived CDR1 and CDR2 are SGHAT and FQNNGV. The CDR3 DNA is TGTGCCAGCAGCGGCCTGGTTGCCTACGAGCAGTACTTC. Protein product: CASSGLVAYEQYF. Supplemented by reference TRBV11-2 and TRBJ2-7, the full variable domain reads EAGVAQSPRYKIIEKRQSVAFWCNPISGHATLYWYQQILGQGPKLLIQFQNNGVVDDSQLPKDRFSAERLKGVDSTLKIQPAKLEDSAVYLCASSGLVAYEQYFGPGTRLTVT.

CDR3 residues: CASSEGLVQTQYF. CDR3 in DNA: TGTGCCAGCAGTGAGGGACTGGTTCAGACCCAGTACTTC. The chain combines TRBV2 with TRBJ2-5; weak D call: TRBD2 (6 bases). Germline CDR1 reads SNHLY; CDR2 reads FYNNEI. The CDR3 spans 13 residues. Trimming removed 3 bases at V and 6 bases at J, with 11 bases between.

A few counts support this clone. This chain links TRBV27 with TRBJ1-5; no definite D call. V lost 5 bases to trimming and J lost 0 bases, with 14 bases between them. Germline CDR1 and CDR2: MNHEY and SMNVEV (reference sequence). CDR3 length: 16 amino acids. CDR3 amino acids: CASSPQNGHSNQPQHF. CDR3 sequence (DNA): TGTGCCAGCAGTCCCCAAAATGGCCATAGCAATCAGCCCCAGCATTTT.

J is TRBJ1-4 and V is TRBV2, with 7 bases that match TRBD1. The CDR3 sequence is 16 residues long. Germline CDR1 reads SNHLY; CDR2 reads FYNNEI. After removal of 6 bases from V and 10 bases from J, the junction contained 17 bases not matched to a gene. The CDR3 DNA is TGTGCCAGCAGCGCCCCGTGGGGACGACAGGGTGGAAAACTGTTTTTT. It encodes CASSAPWGRQGGKLFF.

The genes are TRBV5-6 and TRBJ1-1; weak D call: TRBD1 (5 bases). Germline-derived CDR1 and CDR2 are SGHDT and YYEEEE. The CDR3 contains 13 residues. Trimming cost V 3 bases and J 11 bases, with 17 bases left between them. CDR3 protein: CASSYDSPALAFF. The CDR3 DNA reads TGTGCCAGCAGCTACGACAGCCCGGCCCTGGCTTTCTTT.

This clone was recorded a few times. The chain uses TRBV29-1 and TRBJ1-2, with D uncertain. This CDR3 contains 13 residues. V dropped 6 bases and J dropped 8 bases, with 19 bases sitting between them. Germline assignment: CDR1 SQVTM and CDR2 ANQGSEA. CDR3 loop: CSVLNSGSGGYTF. In DNA form, the CDR3 reads TGCAGCGTCCTCAATTCTGGGTCTGGGGGCTACACCTTC.

The gene calls are TRBV29-1 and TRBJ1-5, with unresolved D. This CDR3 comprises 14 residues. Trimming took off 6 bases at V and 7 bases at J, with 19 bases between the two ends. Looked up from germline, CDR1 is SQVTM and CDR2 is ANQGSEA. The CDR3 sequence is CSVGGSPSGQPQHF. The CDR3 region has the DNA TGCAGCGTCGGTGGATCCCCTTCCGGGCAGCCCCAGCATTTT.

This clone was detected only a few times. The CDR3 region is CASSARVWETQYF. The DNA of the CDR3 is TGTGCCAGCAGTGCCAGGGTTTGGGAGACCCAGTACTTC. The J gene is TRBJ2-5, the V gene TRBV27; the D gene is possibly TRBD1 (5 bases). Trimming shortened V by 5 bases and J by 5 bases, and 12 bases separated the two germline ends. This CDR3 has 13 residues. CDR1 and CDR2 (germline): MNHEY, SMNVEV (reference sequence).

The table lists this clone with a few counts. V is TRBV19 and J is TRBJ2-5, with 8 bases that match TRBD1. Germline CDR1 LNHDA, CDR2 SQIVND (reference sequence). The length of the CDR3 is 13 residues. The V segment lost 7 bases and the J segment 1 base; nucleotides outside the gene matches: 2. Here the CDR3 reads CASNTGGQETQYF. The CDR3 DNA reads TGTGCCAGTAATACAGGGGGCCAAGAGACCCAGTACTTC.

The CDR3 nucleotides read TGCAGCGGAGCTTCAGGGTGGCAAGCTTTCTTT. Amino acid sequence: CSGASGWQAFF. The chain has TRBV29-1 and TRBJ1-1; D might be TRBD1 (5 bases). The CDR3 spans 11 residues. Deletions cut 7 bases from V and 9 bases from J, with 15 bases between. Germline values: CDR1 SQVTM, CDR2 ANQGSEA.

This clone was detected only a few times. Other DNA variants within this sample encode the same CDR3. The chain joins TRBV7-2 to TRBJ2-7, with D unclear. The CDR3 has 12 residues. The V gene lost 5 bases and the J gene lost 3 bases, with 8 bases spanning the gap. Per the germline V gene, CDR1 is SGHTA and CDR2 is FQGNSA. The CDR3 here is CASSPISYEQYF. The CDR3 DNA is TGTGCCAGCAGCCCCATAAGCTACGAGCAGTACTTC.